This T cell receptor (beta chain) was obtained from a study of blood T cell repertoires in COVID-19. Overall study: The study drew acute and convalescent COVID-19 samples from the United States, Italy and Spain. PBMCs, B-cell-depleted T cells, or T cells were the source of the cDNA or gDNA that made up the material.

Germline V gene sequence: CDR1 SGHTS, CDR2 YDEGEE. With 0 bases removed from V and 10 bases from J, the gap between germline ends came to 11 bases. CDR3 size: 14 residues. Per the original methods: Amplified reference gene primers provided the basis for estimating nucleated cell counts. The assay was immunoSEQ multiplex PCR, and TCRdb's table has in-frame clones only and misses some. That table gives V, J and clone size, and the DNA gave D and trimming. Altogether about 140,000 clones are present, roughly 80% being singletons, with the ten largest covering about 8%. The chain combines TRBV5-8 with TRBJ1-6, with a possible D match to TRBD1 (6 bases). Sequenced sample: peripheral blood. This clonotype was obtained from a human donor in a cohort sampled during active COVID-19. The CDR3 loop reads CASSLVQGSSPLHF. As DNA, the CDR3 is TGTGCCAGCAGCTTGGTACAGGGTAGCTCACCCCTCCACTTT.